These 26 T cell receptor beta chains were sequenced from one sample in a study of CD8+ T cells in alopecia areata. RNA was isolated and reverse transcribed to cDNA, the sequencing template. The repertoire was sequenced with immunoSEQ multiplex PCR; TCRdb's copy has only in-frame clones and lacks some. The repertoire holds roughly 180,000 clones, with approximately 50% as singletons. Indicated treatment: oral pan-JAK inhibitor, 5-10 mg twice daily. This specimen consisted of CD8+ T cells sorted from blood, obtained at roughly week 53, from a patient treated with tofacitinib. The source is a human donor with alopecia areata.

This clone has more than one count but fewer than ten. The chain uses TRBV15 and TRBJ2-3; D may match TRBD1 or TRBD2 (7 bases each). The length of the CDR3 is 16 residues. V lost 5 bases, J lost 2 bases, and 17 bases lay in between. Germline V gives CDR1 LNHNV, CDR2 YYDKDF (reference sequence). As DNA, the CDR3 is TGTGCCACCAGCGGCCCCGCAGGGGGGGTCACAGATACGCAGTATTTT. It is translated as CATSGPAGGVTDTQYF. Full variable domain (rest looked up from reference TRBV15 and TRBJ2-3): DAMVIQNPRYQVTQFGKPVTLSCSQTLNHNVMYWYQQKSSQAPKLLFHYYDKDFNNEADTPDNFQSRRPNTSFCFLDIRSPGLGDTAMYLCATSGPAGGVTDTQYFGPGTRLTVL.

The chain couples TRBV4-1 to TRBJ2-2, with 7 bases that match TRBD1. Germline CDR1 and CDR2: MGHRA and YSYEKL. J lost 1 base, V lost 4 bases, and 3 bases had no gene match. CDR3 length: 15 amino acids. DNA of the CDR3: TGCGCCAGCAGCCTTCGACAGGGGAACACCGGGGAGCTGTTTTTT. Its translation is CASSLRQGNTGELFF.

This clone has a handful of counts. The rearrangement joins TRBV4-2 to TRBJ1-2; D not resolved. Germline CDR1 LGHNA, CDR2 YNFKEQ. V lost 3 bases to trimming and J lost 4 bases, with 15 bases between them. The CDR3 sequence is 15 residues long. CDR3 loop: CASSHGLSRLYGYTF. The CDR3 DNA reads TGTGCCAGCAGCCACGGCTTATCCCGACTCTATGGCTACACCTTC.

The chain uses TRBV29-1 and TRBJ1-2, with D uncertain. The CDR3 covers 11 residues. Germline-derived CDR1 and CDR2 are SQVTM and ANQGSEA. V was clipped by 4 bases and J by 2 bases, with 5 bases between them. Here the CDR3 reads CSVVSNYGYTF. The CDR3 DNA reads as TGCAGCGTTGTTTCCAACTATGGCTACACCTTC.

This sequence joins TRBV5-4 and TRBJ2-7; TRBD1 aligns across 7 bases. This CDR3 region has 13 residues. Germline lookup yields CDR1 SGHNT and CDR2 YYREEE (reference sequence). V dropped 5 bases and J dropped 1; count of bases not matched to a gene: 3. The CDR3 nucleotides read TGTGCCAGCAGTTCGGGACAGTCCTACGAGCAGTACTTC. It yields the protein CASSSGQSYEQYF.

This chain uses TRBV7-2 with TRBJ2-2; D remains unclear. V lost 3 bases and J 8 bases, leaving 13 bases between the germline ends. Looked up from germline, CDR1 is SGHTA and CDR2 is FQGNSA. The CDR3 sequence is 14 residues long. The CDR3 bases are TGTGCCAGCAGCTTTACGGTACTGGGTGGGGAGCTGTTTTTT. Protein: CASSFTVLGGELFF.

V gene TRBV29-1 combines with J gene TRBJ2-5, with TRBD1 identical over 8 bases. Germline CDR1 and CDR2: SQVTM and ANQGSEA. The CDR3 is made up of 13 amino acids. J lost 5 bases, V lost 7 bases, and 9 bases had no gene match. CDR3 amino acids: CSASTGERETQYF. The CDR3 DNA reads TGCAGCGCGTCGACAGGGGAGAGGGAGACCCAGTACTTC.

This CDR3 reads CASSQDRSYEQYF. The CDR3, as DNA: TGCGCCAGCAGCCAAGATCGCAGCTACGAGCAGTACTTC. The chain employs TRBV4-3 and TRBJ2-7; D is unresolved. The CDR3 has 13 residues. V was trimmed by 0 bases and J by 3 bases, leaving 6 bases between them. Germline CDR1 LGHNA, CDR2 YSLEER.

For the CDR3, the DNA is TGCAGCGCTCGGACAGGGGGGCCCTACGAGCAGTACTTC. Translated: CSARTGGPYEQYF. The chain recombines TRBV29-1 with TRBJ2-7; 10 nucleotides align to TRBD1. CDR3 length: 13 residues. CDR1 SQVTM and CDR2 ANQGSEA come from the germline V gene. The trim removed 7 bases at V and 2 bases at J, leaving 5 bases unmatched.

A single count supports this clone. The chain has TRBV5-6 and TRBJ1-2; D ambiguous. V dropped 2 bases and J dropped 4 bases, with 9 bases sitting between them. CDR3 length: 13 amino acids. Germline V gene lookup returns CDR1 SGHDT and CDR2 YYEEEE. The CDR3 DNA reads as TGTGCCAGCAGCTTTGACCAGGCCTATGGCTACACCTTC. Amino acids: CASSFDQAYGYTF.

This clone showed up just a few times. The rearrangement joins TRBV29-1 to TRBJ1-2, with D possibly matching TRBD1 (5 bases). Trimming cost V 7 bases and J 8 bases, with 17 bases left between them. This CDR3 is 12 amino acids long. Germline CDR1 is SQVTM and CDR2 is ANQGSEA. CDR3 loop: CSEVRGPGGYTF. The CDR3 coding sequence is TGCAGCGAGGTACGGGGCCCGGGCGGCTACACCTTC. Using reference TRBV29-1 and TRBJ1-2 for the parts outside the CDR3, the full variable domain is SAVISQKPSRDICQRGTSLTIQCQVDSQVTMMFWYRQQPGQSLTLIATANQGSEATYESGFVIDKFPISRPNLTFSTLTVSNMSPEDSSIYLCSEVRGPGGYTFGSGTRLTVV.

This clone was picked up a small number of times. This chain joins TRBV29-1 and TRBJ2-1; TRBD1 agrees at 9 bases. After removal of 6 bases from V and 8 bases from J, the junction contained 11 bases not matched to a gene. Germline V CDR1 and CDR2: SQVTM, ANQGSEA. The CDR3 loop spans 14 amino acids. The DNA for the CDR3 is TGCAGCGTCCTTGGGGGGACAGGGTTTGATGAGCAGTTCTTC. It is translated as CSVLGGTGFDEQFF.

The chain couples TRBV5-1 to TRBJ2-1; 9 bases are a match to TRBD1. The CDR3 has 17 amino acids. Germline CDR1 SGHRS, CDR2 YFSETQ. Losses at the gene ends were 1 base for V and 7 bases for J; bases not matched to a gene: 12. CDR3 region: CASSLTPRDRALNEQFF. DNA of the CDR3: TGCGCCAGCAGCTTGACCCCCCGGGACAGGGCTTTGAATGAGCAGTTCTTC.

This clone has only one observation. The chain is built from TRBV2 and TRBJ1-1; no firm D call. CDR1 is SNHLY, CDR2 FYNNEI, per germline. The CDR3 consists of 16 residues. Trimming cost V 0 bases and J 6 bases, with 17 bases left between them. CDR3 sequence: CASSEAKGWGVSEAFF. The CDR3 DNA sequence: TGTGCCAGCAGTGAAGCTAAAGGATGGGGTGTATCTGAAGCTTTCTTT.

V usage is TRBV30 and J usage is TRBJ1-5; D is unclear. Germline V gene sequence: CDR1 GTSNPN, CDR2 SVGIG (reference sequence). V was clipped by 1 base and J by 4 bases, with 5 bases between them. CDR3 length equals 12 residues. CDR3 amino acids: CAWSGGNQPQHF. The CDR3 region has the DNA TGTGCCTGGAGTGGGGGTAATCAGCCCCAGCATTTT.

J is TRBJ1-1 and V is TRBV9; the D is unclear. Germline V gives CDR1 SGDLS, CDR2 YYNGEE. The CDR3 loop spans 15 amino acids. Deletions cut 0 bases from V and 4 bases from J, with 13 bases between. CDR3 bases: TGTGCCAGCAGCGTAGACCCCCTGGTAGGCACTGAAGCTTTCTTT. This codes for CASSVDPLVGTEAFF.

The chain has TRBV5-1 and TRBJ2-5; tentatively, D is TRBD1 (5 bases). The V end lost 7 bases, the J end lost 5 bases, and 18 bases lay between the germline ends. The CDR3 contains 14 residues. The germline CDR1 and CDR2 sequences are SGHRS and YFSETQ. CDR3 DNA sequence: TGCGCCAGCGGTCGACAGTACTTTGGTGAGACCCAGTACTTC. Its protein product is CASGRQYFGETQYF. Variable domain in full (rest from reference TRBV5-1 and TRBJ2-5): KAGVTQTPRYLIKTRGQQVTLSCSPISGHRSVSWYQQTPGQGLQFLFEYFSETQRNKGNFPGRFSGRQFSNSRSEMNVSTLELGDSALYLCASGRQYFGETQYFGPGTRLLVL.

The chain links TRBV7-9 to TRBJ2-7, with TRBD1 identical over 9 bases. CDR1 and CDR2 from the germline V gene are SEHNR and FQNEAQ (reference sequence). With V trimmed by 10 bases and J by 0 bases, 4 bases remained unmatched. The CDR3 is made up of 13 amino acids. CDR3 region: CATSGQGSYEQYF. CDR3 DNA: TGTGCCACTTCGGGACAGGGCTCCTACGAGCAGTACTTC.

The J gene is TRBJ1-6, the V gene TRBV30, with 7 bases fitting TRBD1. CDR1 GTSNPN and CDR2 SVGIG come from the germline V gene (reference sequence). This CDR3 comprises 16 residues. J lost 3 bases, V lost 2 bases, and 7 bases had no gene match. The CDR3 loop is CAWSLTGVFYNSPLHF. The DNA of the CDR3 is TGTGCCTGGAGTCTCACAGGGGTTTTCTATAATTCACCCCTCCACTTT. The full variable domain, in which reference TRBV30 and TRBJ1-6 provide the parts outside the CDR3, is SQTIHQWPATLVQPVGSPLSLECTVEGTSNPNLYWYRQAAGRGLQLLFYSVGIGQISSEVPQNLSASRPQDRQFILSSKKLLLSDSGFYLCAWSLTGVFYNSPLHFGNGTRLTVT.

The genes are TRBV30 and TRBJ2-2, with a possible D match to TRBD2 (5 bases). Trimming stripped 8 bases from V and 4 bases from J, with 14 bases between. The CDR3 has 13 amino acids. Germline V gives CDR1 GTSNPN, CDR2 SVGIG (reference sequence). The CDR3 DNA reads TGTGCCCGAAGGCATGCGGGCACCGGGGAGCTGTTTTTT. Residues: CARRHAGTGELFF.

This clone was recorded many times. Here the CDR3 DNA reads TGTGCCAGCAGCTTGTCAGGGGAGAGCTCCTATAATTCACCCCTCCACTTT. Its protein is CASSLSGESSYNSPLHF. The chain carries TRBV7-9 and TRBJ1-6; D might be TRBD1 (6 bases). V lost 3 bases, J lost 0 bases, and 12 bases lay in between. The CDR3 covers 17 residues. Germline V lookup: CDR1 SEHNR, CDR2 FQNEAQ (reference sequence).

This clone has only one observation. The chain uses TRBV19 and TRBJ2-7; unclear D gene. The length of the CDR3 is 12 residues. V was pared by 1 base and J by 6 bases, with 7 bases between. Germline V CDR1 and CDR2: LNHDA, SQIVND (reference sequence). The DNA of the CDR3 is TGTGCCAGTAGTATAGGGGGAAGCGAGCAGTACTTC. It specifies CASSIGGSEQYF.

The chain joins TRBV5-1 to TRBJ1-2; D not certain. Germline V gene data show CDR1 as SGHRS and CDR2 as YFSETQ. V was pared by 0 bases and J by 7 bases, with 7 bases between. There are 12 residues in the CDR3. The CDR3 bases are TGCGCCAGCAGCTTGGAAGATGGTGGCTACACCTTC. The encoded protein is CASSLEDGGYTF.

The rearrangement uses TRBV30 and TRBJ1-6; D might be TRBD1 (6 bases). The CDR3 covers 15 residues. Germline V CDR1 and CDR2: GTSNPN, SVGIG (reference sequence). Trimming took off 0 bases at V and 10 bases at J, with 16 bases between the two ends. The CDR3 nucleotides are TGTGCCTGGAGTGTACTCCGGGACATCGAATCACCCCTCCACTTT. Encoded protein: CAWSVLRDIESPLHF.

The J gene is TRBJ1-6, the V gene TRBV2, with D uncertain. CDR3 length: 13 amino acids. Per the germline V gene, CDR1 is SNHLY and CDR2 is FYNNEI. Trimming took 8 bases from V and 9 from J, leaving 14 bases between them. The CDR3 loop is CASLVEGGSPLHF. CDR3 sequence (DNA): TGTGCCAGCCTCGTGGAGGGAGGTTCACCCCTCCACTTT. The full variable domain, its missing parts supplied by reference TRBV2 and TRBJ1-6, is EPEVTQTPSHQVTQMGQEVILRCVPISNHLYFYWYRQILGQKVEFLVSFYNNEISEKSEIFDDQFSVERPDGSNFTLKIRSTKLEDSAMYFCASLVEGGSPLHFGNGTRLTVT.

The rearrangement uses TRBV2 and TRBJ2-4, with D possibly matching TRBD2 (6 bases). In germline, CDR1 is SNHLY, CDR2 FYNNEI. CDR3 size: 15 residues. Trimming cost V 5 bases and J 0 bases, with 11 bases left between them. DNA of the CDR3: TGTGCCAGCAGTCCCCGGGGACTAGCCAAAAACATTCAGTACTTC. It codes for CASSPRGLAKNIQYF.